These 11 T cell receptor beta chains came from one sample sequenced in a study of neurological immune-mediated disorders. TCRdb independently ran MiXCR on the 5' RACE reads; one entry per CDR3 protein. The sample includes nearly 60,000 distinct CDR3 sequences, 3% to 4.5% of them seen just once. The sample consisted of PBMCs. These receptors all come from a woman aged 25 to 39 with multiple sclerosis.

This clonotype was recorded many times. J is TRBJ1-6 and V is TRBV5-1; D remains ambiguous. In germline, CDR1 is SGHRS, CDR2 YFSETQ. V lost 0 bases to trimming and J lost 7 bases, with 11 bases between them. The CDR3 runs to 15 residues. The CDR3 protein is CASSLVSLGNSPLHF. The CDR3 DNA reads TGCGCCAGCAGCTTGGTCTCTCTGGGGAATTCACCCCTCCACTTT.

This clonotype was found many times. CDR3 DNA: TGCGCCAGCAGCCGGCAGCGGGAGGGTTACGAGCAGTACTTC. Protein sequence: CASSRQREGYEQYF. The genes are TRBV4-1 and TRBJ2-7; 10 bases line up with TRBD2. The germline V gene encodes CDR1 MGHRA and CDR2 YSYEKL. With V trimmed by 4 bases and J by 4 bases, 4 bases remained unmatched. The CDR3 length is 14 residues.

This clonotype was seen at least ten times. The rearrangement joins TRBV24-1 to TRBJ2-3, with 8 nucleotides matching TRBD1. The CDR3 contains 16 residues. Trimming removed 9 bases from V and 1 base from J; junction bases left unmatched: 11. The germline V gene encodes CDR1 KGHDR and CDR2 SFDVKD. This chain's CDR3 is CATSGGPGQGTDTQYF. CDR3 nucleotides: TGTGCCACCTCCGGAGGCCCGGGACAGGGCACAGATACGCAGTATTTT.

A word on this clonotype: A read error is likely, as this CDR3 ends without the conserved phenylalanine or tryptophan. The chain recombines TRBV20-1 with TRBJ2-5, with TRBD2 matching over 10 bases. Germline loops: CDR1 DFQATT, CDR2 SNEGSKA (reference sequence). The CDR3 is made up of 16 amino acids. V trimming: 2 bases; J trimming: 1 base; junction bases outside the gene matches: 7. The DNA of the CDR3 is TGCAGTGCTAGACAGATAGCGGGAGGCATCCAAGAGACCCAGTACAAC. Translating gives CSARQIAGGIQETQYN.

This clonotype was picked up one time. V is TRBV20-1 and J is TRBJ2-1; 8 nucleotides match TRBD2. The J segment lost 2 bases and the V segment lost 3 bases, leaving 3 bases of the junction unmatched. The germline V gene encodes CDR1 DFQATT and CDR2 SNEGSKA (reference sequence). This CDR3 spans 14 amino acids. This chain's CDR3 is CSASDGGAYNEQFF. Here the CDR3 DNA reads TGCAGTGCTAGTGACGGGGGGGCCTACAATGAGCAGTTCTTC.

This clonotype has ten or more counts. The chain carries TRBV20-1 and TRBJ2-7, with D possibly matching TRBD2 (6 bases). The V gene's germline CDR1 is DFQATT and CDR2 SNEGSKA (reference sequence). The ends were cut back, 1 base at V and 5 bases at J, with 9 bases in the middle. The CDR3 has 12 residues. The CDR3 DNA sequence: TGCAGTGCTAGAGCGGGAGCCGACGAGCAGTACTTC. Its protein product is CSARAGADEQYF.

The table lists this clonotype with many counts. V and J are TRBV5-1 and TRBJ2-2; tentative D call: TRBD2 (5 bases). The CDR3 sequence is 16 residues long. The germline gives CDR1 SGHRS, CDR2 YFSETQ. Trimming removed 0 bases at V and 7 bases at J, with 16 bases between. CDR3 in DNA: TGCGCCAGCAGCTTGGCGACGGGAATTGAGCGCGGGGAGCTGTTTTTT. This encodes CASSLATGIERGELFF.

The chain couples TRBV12-3 or TRBV12-4 to TRBJ2-2; a possible D gene is TRBD1 (5 bases). This CDR3 spans 13 amino acids. V dropped 5 bases and J dropped 7 bases, with 11 bases sitting between them. CDR3 nucleotides: TGTGCCAGCAGTGGGGCCGGGTTCGGGGAGCTGTTTTTT. Translation gives CASSGAGFGELFF.

This clonotype was counted a single time. The V gene is TRBV20-1, the J gene TRBJ2-3; D is perhaps TRBD1 (6 bases). The germline V and J ends were trimmed by 4 bases and 5 bases, with 10 bases remaining between them. CDR3 length: 12 amino acids. Germline loops: CDR1 DFQATT, CDR2 SNEGSKA (reference sequence). The CDR3 reads CSAMGAGDTQYF. Written as DNA, the CDR3 is TGCAGTGCTATGGGGGCCGGAGATACGCAGTATTTT.

Many counts were recorded for this clonotype. This chain uses TRBV24-1 with TRBJ2-4, with 14 bases matching TRBD2. CDR1 is KGHDR, CDR2 SFDVKD, per germline. This CDR3 comprises 19 residues. V shed 5 bases, J shed 0 bases, and the junction held 8 bases outside the gene matches. The CDR3, as DNA: TGTGCCACCAGTGTCCCCGGACTAGCGGGGGGACTAGCCAAAAACATTCAGTACTTC. Protein: CATSVPGLAGGLAKNIQYF.

Many counts were recorded for this clonotype. The chain carries TRBV5-6 and TRBJ2-7; D unclear. Between the trimmed V and J ends, which lost 1 base and 3 bases, there was a span of 5 bases. Germline V gene lookup returns CDR1 SGHDT and CDR2 YYEEEE. The CDR3 covers 12 residues. The CDR3 is CASSLYNYEQYF. The CDR3 DNA reads TGTGCCAGCAGCTTGTACAACTACGAGCAGTACTTC.